A single sample is the source of the 18 T cell receptor beta chains below, sequenced in a study of blood T cells in healthy people across ages. Next came a second PCR, run for about 6 to 12 cycles, which used a sample-barcoded 5' primer along with a J-beta primer mix. TCRdb recomputed calls from the 5' RACE reads with MiXCR, one row per CDR3 protein. The data hold 1.5 million to 2 million distinct CDR3 sequences, with more than 35% observed a single time. Material for sequencing was blood. These receptors all stem from a human donor in good health.

V is TRBV27 and J is TRBJ2-5; D tentatively reads TRBD1 or TRBD2 (5 bases each). Looked up from germline, CDR1 is MNHEY and CDR2 is SMNVEV (reference sequence). The germline V and J ends were trimmed by 4 bases and 2 bases, with 20 bases remaining between them. There are 17 residues in the CDR3. The CDR3 here is CASSSFEGTFAQETQYF. In DNA, the CDR3 is TGTGCCAGCAGTTCCTTCGAGGGGACCTTCGCTCAAGAGACCCAGTACTTC.

There are a few counts of this clonotype. The J gene is TRBJ2-1, the V gene TRBV5-1, with D tentatively TRBD2 (7 bases). V shed 7 bases and J shed 9 bases, with 23 bases lying between them. CDR3 length: 15 residues. In germline, CDR1 is SGHRS, CDR2 YFSETQ. The CDR3 is CASRGGREALREQFF. Written as DNA, the CDR3 is TGCGCCAGCCGCGGGGGCAGGGAGGCTTTGCGTGAGCAGTTCTTC.

The table lists this clonotype with a few counts. This chain connects TRBV29-1 to TRBJ1-1; TRBD1 matches at 8 bases. Germline V CDR1 and CDR2: SQVTM, ANQGSEA. V gave up 4 bases and J gave up 11 bases; unmatched junction bases: 3. This CDR3 is built from 10 residues. CDR3 loop: CSVGTGLAFF. CDR3 coding DNA: TGCAGCGTTGGGACAGGGTTGGCTTTCTTT. The variable domain in full, with the rest retrieved from reference TRBV29-1 and TRBJ1-1, is SAVISQKPSRDICQRGTSLTIQCQVDSQVTMMFWYRQQPGQSLTLIATANQGSEATYESGFVIDKFPISRPNLTFSTLTVSNMSPEDSSIYLCSVGTGLAFFGQGTRLTVV.

A few counts support this clonotype. The chain is built from TRBV4-1 and TRBJ1-6; 8 bases are a match to TRBD1. CDR1 and CDR2 from the germline V gene are MGHRA and YSYEKL. V dropped 4 bases and J dropped 6; count of bases not matched to a gene: 11. The CDR3 spans 17 residues. The CDR3 protein is CASSPFNPGQVNSPLHF. As DNA, the CDR3 is TGCGCCAGCAGCCCTTTCAATCCGGGACAGGTTAATTCACCCCTCCACTTT.

About this clonotype: This could be a read error, since a much larger clone is one nucleotide away. The CDR3 DNA reads as TGTGCCAGCGGCTCCGGGACAGGGGGAGAGACCCAGTACTTC. This translates into CASGSGTGGETQYF. The genes are TRBV5-4 and TRBJ2-5; 11 bases are a match to TRBD1. The CDR3 extends over 14 amino acids. V shed 7 bases and J 4 bases; nucleotides not matched to a gene: 6. Germline-derived CDR1 and CDR2 are SGHNT and YYREEE (reference sequence).

CDR3 DNA sequence: TGCGCCAGCAGCCAAGACCCGGGACAGGGCTCCCAAGAGACCCAGTACTTC. It yields the protein CASSQDPGQGSQETQYF. The V gene is TRBV4-1, the J gene TRBJ2-5; 9 nucleotides agree with TRBD1. The germline gives CDR1 MGHRA, CDR2 YSYEKL. This CDR3 is 17 amino acids long. Unmatched junction bases numbered 6, after V lost 0 bases and J lost 1 base.

The chain combines TRBV10-3 with TRBJ1-5; D perhaps matches TRBD1 (6 bases). The V end was cut by 5 bases, the J end by 4 bases, with 15 bases between. The germline V gene has CDR1 ENHRY and CDR2 SYGVKD. CDR3 length equals 15 residues. The DNA of the CDR3 is TGTGCCATCAGTTCGGGGGCGAGAGGAAATCAGCCCCAGCATTTT. This translates into CAISSGARGNQPQHF.

CDR3 DNA sequence: TGTGCCAGCAGCCGAAGGACAGGGGCCTACGATGGCTACACCTTC. Translation: CASSRRTGAYDGYTF. This sequence joins TRBV7-9 and TRBJ1-2; 9 bases match TRBD1. Germline V gene lookup returns CDR1 SEHNR and CDR2 FQNEAQ (reference sequence). V trimming: 5 bases; J trimming: 6 bases; junction bases outside the gene matches: 10. The CDR3 totals 15 residues.

This clonotype was observed a handful of times. The rearrangement uses TRBV7-3 and TRBJ2-1; D is possibly TRBD2 (5 bases). The CDR3 contains 14 residues. Germline V gives CDR1 SGHTA, CDR2 FQGTGA. V gave up 1 base and J gave up 6 bases, with 10 bases separating them. CDR3 nucleotide sequence: TGTGCCAGCAGCTTAAGTCCCGCGGGCAATGAGCAGTTCTTC. Residues: CASSLSPAGNEQFF.

This clonotype was observed a few times. The V call is TRBV28, the J call TRBJ1-2; D is ambiguous. This CDR3 contains 14 residues. The germline V gene has CDR1 MDHEN and CDR2 SYDVKM. Trimming shortened V by 3 bases and J by 0 bases, and 8 bases separated the two germline ends. The CDR3 protein is CASSFGHTNYGYTF. The DNA of the CDR3 is TGTGCCAGCAGTTTCGGGCATACTAACTATGGCTACACCTTC.

This clonotype was seen more than once but under ten times. This CDR3 is CSARVSYAGFNEQFF. The CDR3 nucleotides read TGCAGTGCTAGGGTTTCTTACGCGGGGTTCAATGAGCAGTTCTTC. The chain uses TRBV20-1 and TRBJ2-1; D possibly corresponds to TRBD2 (6 bases). Germline V gene lookup returns CDR1 DFQATT and CDR2 SNEGSKA (reference sequence). The CDR3 loop spans 15 amino acids. V lost 3 bases and J 6 bases, leaving 18 bases between the germline ends.

This clonotype was seen only a few times. This chain uses TRBV6-2 or TRBV6-3 with TRBJ2-1; tentatively, D is TRBD2 (6 bases). The CDR3 has 14 amino acids. Germline CDR1 MNHEY, CDR2 SVGEGT. Trimming stripped 1 base from V and 7 bases from J, with 11 bases between. The CDR3 sequence is CASSYLGLPNEQFF. In nucleotides, the CDR3 is TGTGCCAGCAGTTACTTGGGACTCCCAAATGAGCAGTTCTTC.

The chain has TRBV20-1 and TRBJ2-2; 8 bases agree with TRBD1. V shed 3 bases, J shed 7 bases, and the junction held 10 bases outside the gene matches. Germline V lookup: CDR1 DFQATT, CDR2 SNEGSKA (reference sequence). This CDR3 spans 15 amino acids. In nucleotides, the CDR3 is TGCAGTGCTAGGGAAAACTTCGACAGGGGCGGGGAGCTGTTTTTT. Encoded protein: CSARENFDRGGELFF.

This clonotype was recorded at least ten times. V usage is TRBV7-2 and J usage is TRBJ2-7; 7 positions agree with TRBD2. CDR3 length: 14 residues. Germline CDR1 SGHTA, CDR2 FQGNSA. J lost 3 bases, V lost 2 bases, and 4 bases had no gene match. The CDR3 region is CASSLQRGGYEQYF. The CDR3 DNA follows: TGTGCCAGCAGCTTACAGCGGGGAGGCTACGAGCAGTACTTC.

This chain links TRBV20-1 with TRBJ1-1; maybe TRBD1 (5 bases). Germline values: CDR1 DFQATT, CDR2 SNEGSKA (reference sequence). Trimming took off 0 bases at V and 4 bases at J, with 18 bases between the two ends. The CDR3 extends over 16 amino acids. In nucleotides, the CDR3 is TGCAGTGCTAGAGATCGAAGGAGGGGTGGTAGCACTGAAGCTTTCTTT. Translation gives CSARDRRRGGSTEAFF.

The chain couples TRBV29-1 to TRBJ2-1; TRBD2 agrees at 11 bases. J lost 4 bases, V lost 0 bases, and 11 bases had no gene match. Germline CDR1 reads SQVTM; CDR2 reads ANQGSEA. CDR3 length equals 18 residues. CDR3 amino acids: CSVEDLGSGGVIYNEQFF. DNA for the CDR3: TGCAGCGTTGAAGATCTGGGTAGCGGGGGGGTTATATACAATGAGCAGTTCTTC.

This clonotype was observed a handful of times. The V gene is TRBV10-3, the J gene TRBJ1-2; no reliable D call. This CDR3 has 19 residues. The ends were cut back, 3 bases at V and 5 bases at J, with 28 bases in the middle. From germline, CDR1 is ENHRY and CDR2 SYGVKD. This CDR3 is CAISDNGEVTSSLRYGYTF. Here the CDR3 DNA reads TGTGCCATCAGTGACAACGGCGAAGTCACCTCCAGTTTGAGATATGGCTACACCTTC.

The DNA for the CDR3 is TGTGCCACCAGCATTGGGTTAGGGTATGGCTACACCTTC. Translating gives CATSIGLGYGYTF. V usage is TRBV15 and J usage is TRBJ1-2; the D is unclear. CDR3 length equals 13 residues. The V end lost 4 bases, the J end lost 5 bases, and 11 bases lay between the germline ends. The germline CDR1 and CDR2 sequences are LNHNV and YYDKDF (reference sequence).